The sequence of this T cell receptor (beta chain) was determined in a study of breast tumors, draining lymph nodes, adjacent tissues. This clonotype was counted once. Its antigen is unidentified. Overall study results and limits: That most tumor T cells come from lymph nodes remained unproven. Compared with basal-like, luminal-like tumors shared significantly more repertoire with nontumor tissue. Most tumor T cells seemingly derive from lymph node, then expand in tumor. Tumor repertoires ranked between lymph nodes and nontumor tissue in diversity, with V and J gene preferences.

Axillary draining lymph nodes of breast cancer patients supplied the node samples. One entry per CDR3 protein, called by TCRdb with MiXCR from the multiplex PCR reads. Of approximately 300,000 distinct CDR3 sequences listed, roughly 31% are singletons. The CDR3 loop spans 15 amino acids. CDR1 DFQATT and CDR2 SNEGSKA come from the germline V gene (reference sequence). Trimming stripped 5 bases from V and 0 bases from J, with 14 bases between. The receptor was isolated from a female donor with breast cancer. Some clones in this sample may be carry-over from other donors' samples. The gene calls are TRBV20-1 and TRBJ1-5; a weak D match, TRBD1 (6 bases). Source material: axillary lymph node tissue. The CDR3 DNA reads TGCAGTGCTGGAGGTAAGGGGGATAGCAATCAGCCCCAGCATTTT. Its protein is CSAGGKGDSNQPQHF.